The present TCR beta chain was sequenced within a study of blood T cell repertoires in COVID-19. Study background: The samples span acute and convalescent COVID-19 from the United States, Italy and Spain.

CDR3 length equals 14 residues. The germline CDR1 and CDR2 sequences are MNHEY and SMNVEV (reference sequence). V lost 0 bases to trimming and J lost 2 bases, with 8 bases between them. Clones were read by immunoSEQ multiplex PCR, and TCRdb kept only the in-frame ones, dropping some. The sample carries some 370,000 clones, around 91% recorded once. The sample consisted of peripheral blood. The chain is built from TRBV27 and TRBJ2-7; D is possibly TRBD1 (5 bases). This receptor was obtained from a man aged 18 to 29 with active or convalescent COVID-19. CDR3 protein: CASSLSAGTYEQYF. CDR3 in DNA: TGTGCCAGCAGTTTATCGGCAGGGACCTACGAGCAGTACTTC.